Following are 2 T cell receptor beta chains from one sample sequenced in a study of T cell repertoires in cytomegalovirus infection. TCRdb analysed the reads with MiXCR anew, one entry per CDR3 protein. The sample includes 450,000 to 600,000 distinct CDR3 sequences, under 55% of them seen just once. These receptors have no known antigen. Material: cultured PBMCs, obtained from culture after CMV antigen stimulation. The receptors come from a human donor in good health (CMV status not recorded). Some clones in this sample may be carry-over from other donors' samples.

This sequence joins TRBV12-3 or TRBV12-4 and TRBJ1-1, with D possibly being TRBD1 (5 bases). Trimming cost V 4 bases and J 6 bases, with 12 bases left between them. The length of the CDR3 is 13 residues. CDR3 nucleotide sequence: TGTGCCAGCAGTTCAACTATCAGGGCTGAAGCTTTCTTT. It specifies CASSSTIRAEAFF.

The chain employs TRBV24-1 and TRBJ2-1; 13 nucleotides match TRBD2. The CDR3 is 16 amino acids. V lost 3 bases to trimming and J lost 8 bases; unmatched junction nucleotides: 6. Per germline, CDR1 KGHDR and CDR2 SFDVKD. The CDR3 DNA reads TGTGCCACCAGTGATGCACTAGCGGGAGGGCCAGATGAGCAGTTCTTC. Its translation: CATSDALAGGPDEQFF.